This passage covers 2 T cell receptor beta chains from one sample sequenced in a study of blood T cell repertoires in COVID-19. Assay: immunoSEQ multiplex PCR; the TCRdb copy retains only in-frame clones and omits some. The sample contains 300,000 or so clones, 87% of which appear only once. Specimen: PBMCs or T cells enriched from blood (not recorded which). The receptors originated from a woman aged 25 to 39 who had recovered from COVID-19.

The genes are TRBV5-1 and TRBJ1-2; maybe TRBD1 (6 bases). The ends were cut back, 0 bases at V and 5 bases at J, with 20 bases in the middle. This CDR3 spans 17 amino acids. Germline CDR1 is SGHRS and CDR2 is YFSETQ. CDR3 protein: CASSLDTGTMTLYGYTF. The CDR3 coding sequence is TGCGCCAGCAGCTTGGATACAGGGACCATGACTCTTTATGGCTACACCTTC.

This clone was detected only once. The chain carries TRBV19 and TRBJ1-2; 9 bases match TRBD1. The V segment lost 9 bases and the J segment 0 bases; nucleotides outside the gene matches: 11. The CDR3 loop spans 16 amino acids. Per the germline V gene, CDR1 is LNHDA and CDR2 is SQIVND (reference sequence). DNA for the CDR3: TGTGCCAGCGCATTACAGGGGGCTCCAGCTAACTATGGCTACACCTTC. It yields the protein CASALQGAPANYGYTF.